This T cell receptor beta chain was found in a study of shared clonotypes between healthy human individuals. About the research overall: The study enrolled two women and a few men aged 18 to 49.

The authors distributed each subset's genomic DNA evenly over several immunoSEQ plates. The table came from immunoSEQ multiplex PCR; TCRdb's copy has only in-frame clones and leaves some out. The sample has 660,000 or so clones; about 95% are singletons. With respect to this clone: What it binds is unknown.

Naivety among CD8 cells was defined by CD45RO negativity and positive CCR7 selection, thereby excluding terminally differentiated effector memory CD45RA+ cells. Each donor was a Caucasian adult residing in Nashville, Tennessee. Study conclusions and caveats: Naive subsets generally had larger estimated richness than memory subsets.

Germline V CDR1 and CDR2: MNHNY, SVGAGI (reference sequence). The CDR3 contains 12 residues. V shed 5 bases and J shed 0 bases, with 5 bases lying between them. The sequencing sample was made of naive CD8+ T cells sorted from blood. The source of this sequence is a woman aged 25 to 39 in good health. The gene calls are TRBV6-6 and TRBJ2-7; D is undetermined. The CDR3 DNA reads TGTGCCAGCAGTACACTCTCCTACGAGCAGTACTTC. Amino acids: CASSTLSYEQYF.